This TCR beta chain was retrieved from a study of cytomegalovirus exposure and HLA in healthy donors. Points from the study as a whole: The majority of TCR sequences were rare, yet some public TCRs appeared in many donors.

Germline V gene data show CDR1 as SNHLY and CDR2 as FYNNEI. This CDR3 comprises 14 residues. Trimming took 7 bases from V and 3 from J, leaving 13 bases between them. This clone was recorded a few times. The antigen remains unidentified. 13 Jbeta primers and 60 Vbeta primers were used for the PCR. The method was immunoSEQ multiplex PCR; TCRdb's version includes in-frame clones alone and lacks a portion of them. The data show 150,000 to 200,000 clones, with around 80% seen just once and 0.7% to 0.85% held by the top ten. The sequence was collected from a female donor in good health and CMV-seronegative. The chain couples TRBV2 to TRBJ1-5, with D perhaps matching TRBD1 (5 bases). The sample consisted of PBMCs. CDR3 nucleotides: TGTGCCAGCACCTTAGACAGCCCCAATCAGCCCCAGCATTTT. Translation gives CASTLDSPNQPQHF.